The clone carrying this TCR beta chain was recorded many times. Its antigen is unidentified. This sample stems from a study of neurological immune-mediated disorders. TCRdb re-analysed the 5' RACE reads in MiXCR, keeping a single row per CDR3 protein. This sample has just over 95,000 distinct CDR3 sequences, with 3% to 4% found just once. With V trimmed by 3 bases and J by 7 bases, 7 bases remained unmatched. CDR1 is SGDLS and CDR2 is YYNGEE in the germline V gene. This CDR3 has 15 amino acids. Findings and limits, study-wide: One related-CDR3 cluster, which may be a signature, held the repertoires of 18 of 34 multiple sclerosis patients after phylogenetic grouping. The expanded clones of different subjects shared no CDR3 amino acid sequences (suggesting private repertoires in all groups).

The origin of this receptor is a young woman with multiple sclerosis. V gene TRBV9 combines with J gene TRBJ2-2; TRBD2 matches 9 bases. Sequences were obtained from PBMCs. The DNA of the CDR3 is TGTGCCAGCAGCGAAGCGGGAGGTTTTATCGGGGAGCTGTTTTTT. Translation: CASSEAGGFIGELFF.